This T cell receptor beta chain was sequenced in a study of CD8+CD57+ T cells in acquired aplastic anemia. Overall study context: Sorted CD4+ and CD8+ cells gave an average of approximately 3.4 ug of DNA.

General observations from the study: The study found no significant CD8+ Simpson's diversity difference between patients and controls. There were 25 to 35 CD8+ CDR3 sequences that occurred in both patients and controls.

TCR beta VDJ and CDR3 were profiled, and genomic DNA was the template. In TCRdb, the reads were re-called with MiXCR into one record per CDR3 protein. The sample lists some 130,000 distinct CDR3 sequences, 48% occurring once. The V gene's germline CDR1 is SGHVS and CDR2 FNYEAQ. The ends were cut back, 4 bases at V and 5 bases at J, with 17 bases in the middle. This CDR3 is built from 15 residues. To note about this clonotype: Its antigen remains unknown.

The sequenced sample was sorted CD4+, CD8+, or CD8+CD57+ T cells (not recorded which) from PBMCs. This rearrangement joins TRBV7-6 to TRBJ1-2, with a weak D call TRBD1 (6 bases). The source of this sequence is a human donor in good health, serving as a control. CDR3 in amino acids: CASSSSAGAPYGYTF. The CDR3 DNA reads TGTGCCAGCAGCTCCTCGGCGGGGGCTCCGTATGGCTACACCTTC.